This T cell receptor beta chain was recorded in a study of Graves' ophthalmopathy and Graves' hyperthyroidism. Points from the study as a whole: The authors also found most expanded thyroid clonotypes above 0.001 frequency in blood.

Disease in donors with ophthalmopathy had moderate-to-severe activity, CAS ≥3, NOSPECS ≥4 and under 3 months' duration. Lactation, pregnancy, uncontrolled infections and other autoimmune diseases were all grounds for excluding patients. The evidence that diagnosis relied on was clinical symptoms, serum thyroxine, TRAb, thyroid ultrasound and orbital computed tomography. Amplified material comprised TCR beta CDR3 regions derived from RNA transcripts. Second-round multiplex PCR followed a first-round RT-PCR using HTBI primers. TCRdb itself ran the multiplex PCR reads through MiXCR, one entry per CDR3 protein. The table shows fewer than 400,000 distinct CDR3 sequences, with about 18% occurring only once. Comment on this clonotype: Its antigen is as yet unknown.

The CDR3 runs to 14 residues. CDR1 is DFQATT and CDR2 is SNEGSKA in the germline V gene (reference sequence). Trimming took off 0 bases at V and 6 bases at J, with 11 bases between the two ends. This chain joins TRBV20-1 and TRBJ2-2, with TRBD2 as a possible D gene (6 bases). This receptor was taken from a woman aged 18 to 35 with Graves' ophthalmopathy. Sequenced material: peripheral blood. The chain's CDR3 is CSARESAGSGELFF. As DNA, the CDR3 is TGCAGTGCTAGAGAATCCGCGGGGTCCGGGGAGCTGTTTTTT.